This entry concerns a single TCR beta chain. The data were produced by immunoSEQ multiplex PCR, yet TCRdb's version contains in-frame clones alone and is incomplete. The data hold under 85,000 clones, with approximately 87% observed a single time. This record comes from a study of blood T cell repertoires in COVID-19. V lost 5 bases to trimming and J lost 7 bases; unmatched junction nucleotides: 5. The germline CDR1 and CDR2 sequences are SEHNR and FQNEAQ (reference sequence). This CDR3 is 14 amino acids long. This receptor was obtained from a man older than 75 in a cohort sampled during active COVID-19. J is TRBJ1-6 and V is TRBV7-9; 7 bases are shared with TRBD1. Sample: peripheral blood. CDR3 sequence: CASSKGTANSPLHF. CDR3 bases: TGTGCCAGCAGCAAAGGGACAGCAAATTCACCCCTCCACTTT.